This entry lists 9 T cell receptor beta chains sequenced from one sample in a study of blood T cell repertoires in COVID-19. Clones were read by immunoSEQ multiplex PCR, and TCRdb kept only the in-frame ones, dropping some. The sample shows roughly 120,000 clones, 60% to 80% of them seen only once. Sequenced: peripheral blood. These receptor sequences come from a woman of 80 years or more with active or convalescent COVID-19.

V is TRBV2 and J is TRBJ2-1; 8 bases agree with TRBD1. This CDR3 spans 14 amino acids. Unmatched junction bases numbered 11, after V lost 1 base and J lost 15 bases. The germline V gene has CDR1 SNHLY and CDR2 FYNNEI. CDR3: CASSEVQGAQGGFF. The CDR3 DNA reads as TGTGCCAGCAGTGAAGTTCAGGGGGCGCAGGGTGGGTTCTTC.

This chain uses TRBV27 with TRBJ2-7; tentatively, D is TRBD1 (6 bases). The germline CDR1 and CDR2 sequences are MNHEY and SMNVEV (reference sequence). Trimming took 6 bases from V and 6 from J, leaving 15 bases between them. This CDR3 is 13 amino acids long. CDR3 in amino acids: CASRNPDSFEQYF. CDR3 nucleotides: TGTGCCAGCAGGAACCCGGACAGCTTCGAGCAGTACTTC.

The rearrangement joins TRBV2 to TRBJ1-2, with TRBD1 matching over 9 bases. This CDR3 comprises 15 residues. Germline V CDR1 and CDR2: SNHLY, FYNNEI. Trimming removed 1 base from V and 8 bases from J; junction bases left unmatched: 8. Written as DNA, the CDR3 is TGTGCCAGCAGTGAAGGCGGACAGGGGTTATGGGGCTACACCTTC. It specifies CASSEGGQGLWGYTF.

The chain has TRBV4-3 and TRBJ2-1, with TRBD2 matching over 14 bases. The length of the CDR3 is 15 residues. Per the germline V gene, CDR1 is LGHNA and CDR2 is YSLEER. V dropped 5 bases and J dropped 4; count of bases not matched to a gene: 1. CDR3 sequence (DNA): TGCGCCAGCAGCAGGACTAGCGGGAGGTACAATGAGCAGTTCTTC. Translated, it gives CASSRTSGRYNEQFF.

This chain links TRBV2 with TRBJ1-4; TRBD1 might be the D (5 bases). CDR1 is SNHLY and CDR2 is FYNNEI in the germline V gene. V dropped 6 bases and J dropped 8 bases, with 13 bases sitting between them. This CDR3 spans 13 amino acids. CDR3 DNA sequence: TGTGCCAGCAGCGCTATTCGACAGGAAAAACTGTTTTTT. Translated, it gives CASSAIRQEKLFF.

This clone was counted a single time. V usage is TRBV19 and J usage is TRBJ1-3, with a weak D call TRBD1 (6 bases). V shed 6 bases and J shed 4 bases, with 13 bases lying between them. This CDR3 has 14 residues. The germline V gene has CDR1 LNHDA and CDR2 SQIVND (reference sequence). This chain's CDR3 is CASSRTAGGNTIYF. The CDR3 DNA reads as TGTGCCAGTAGCAGGACAGCCGGAGGAAACACCATATATTTT. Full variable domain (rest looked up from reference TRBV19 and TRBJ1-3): DGGITQSPKYLFRKEGQNVTLSCEQNLNHDAMYWYRQDPGQGLRLIYYSQIVNDFQKGDIAEGYSVSREKKESFPLTVTSAQKNPTAFYLCASSRTAGGNTIYFGEGSWLTVV.

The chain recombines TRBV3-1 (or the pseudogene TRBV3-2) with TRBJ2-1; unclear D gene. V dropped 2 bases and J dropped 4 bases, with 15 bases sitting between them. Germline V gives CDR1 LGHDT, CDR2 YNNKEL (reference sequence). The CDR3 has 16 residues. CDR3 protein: CASSQFPTRRYNEQFF. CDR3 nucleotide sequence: TGTGCCAGCAGCCAATTCCCCACCCGTAGATACAATGAGCAGTTCTTC.

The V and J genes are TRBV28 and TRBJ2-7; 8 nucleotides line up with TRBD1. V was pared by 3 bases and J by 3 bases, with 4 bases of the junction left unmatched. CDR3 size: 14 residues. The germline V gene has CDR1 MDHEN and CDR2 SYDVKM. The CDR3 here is CASSLTGTGYEQYF. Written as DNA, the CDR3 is TGTGCCAGCAGTTTGACCGGGACAGGCTACGAGCAGTACTTC.

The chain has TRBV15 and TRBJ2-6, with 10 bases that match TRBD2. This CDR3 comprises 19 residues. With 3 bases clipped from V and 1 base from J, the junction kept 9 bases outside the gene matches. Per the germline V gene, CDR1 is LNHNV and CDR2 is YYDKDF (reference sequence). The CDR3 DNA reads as TGTGCCACCAGCAGGGCCTTGACTAGCGGGCCGTCTGGGGCCAACGTCCTGACTTTC. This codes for CATSRALTSGPSGANVLTF. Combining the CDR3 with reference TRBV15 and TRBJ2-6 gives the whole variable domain DAMVIQNPRYQVTQFGKPVTLSCSQTLNHNVMYWYQQKSSQAPKLLFHYYDKDFNNEADTPDNFQSRRPNTSFCFLDIRSPGLGDTAMYLCATSRALTSGPSGANVLTFGAGSRLTVL.